One and the same sample provided the 9 T cell receptor beta chains below, sequenced in a study of graft-versus-host responses after intestinal transplantation. Using immunoSEQ multiplex PCR, the repertoire was profiled, and TCRdb retains in-frame clones only, with some absent. Of some 45,000 clones listed, approximately 95% are singletons. The material was PBMCs, obtained about 320 days after intestinal transplant. Receptors were obtained from a human patient who received an intestinal transplant, so some T cells may come from the graft donor.

The V and J genes are TRBV6-5 and TRBJ2-7; 7 bases map to TRBD1. CDR3 length: 15 amino acids. Trimming removed 4 bases from V and 0 bases from J; junction bases left unmatched: 6. Germline V gene data show CDR1 as MNHEY and CDR2 as SVGAGI. Here the CDR3 DNA reads TGTGCCAGCAGTTTTAGTGGGACAGCCTCCTACGAGCAGTACTTC. This encodes CASSFSGTASYEQYF.

V is TRBV5-1 and J is TRBJ1-2; D uncertain. CDR3 length: 13 residues. The V end was cut by 4 bases, the J end by 0 bases, with 7 bases between. CDR1 is SGHRS, CDR2 YFSETQ, per germline. CDR3 sequence: CASSMDANYGYTF. The CDR3 DNA reads as TGCGCCAGCAGCATGGACGCTAACTATGGCTACACCTTC.

The V call is TRBV30, the J call TRBJ2-3; possible D gene TRBD2, 6 bases. The CDR3 runs 13 residues. V was clipped by 3 bases and J by 4 bases, with 11 bases between them. Per germline, CDR1 GTSNPN and CDR2 SVGIG (reference sequence). CDR3 DNA sequence: TGTGCCTGGAGGACTAGTGGAGCAGATACGCAGTATTTT. It encodes CAWRTSGADTQYF.

This sequence joins TRBV6-5 and TRBJ1-1; D ambiguous. The CDR3 covers 14 residues. V was clipped by 6 bases and J by 0 bases, with 11 bases between them. CDR1 and CDR2 (germline): MNHEY, SVGAGI. The CDR3 spells CASREDGMNTEAFF. CDR3 nucleotides: TGTGCCAGCAGAGAGGACGGGATGAACACTGAAGCTTTCTTT.

The V call is TRBV6-6, the J call TRBJ2-1, with D uncertain. The germline V gene encodes CDR1 MNHNY and CDR2 SVGAGI (reference sequence). V was trimmed by 0 bases and J by 8 bases, leaving 11 bases between them. This CDR3 comprises 14 residues. The CDR3 nucleotides read TGTGCCAGCAGTTACTCGCCTAGAGGCGATGAGCAGTTCTTC. This translates into CASSYSPRGDEQFF.

This clone was recorded a few times. V gene TRBV15 combines with J gene TRBJ1-4, with 7 bases fitting TRBD1. Trimming took 5 bases from V and 6 from J; bases not matched to a gene: 6. The CDR3 has 14 amino acids. Looked up from germline, CDR1 is LNHNV and CDR2 is YYDKDF (reference sequence). CDR3 nucleotides: TGTGCCACCAGCCCCATCCAGGGGGATGAAAAACTGTTTTTT. This sequence encodes CATSPIQGDEKLFF.

The gene calls are TRBV29-1 and TRBJ2-5; D perhaps matches TRBD2 (6 bases). Germline V lookup: CDR1 SQVTM, CDR2 ANQGSEA. The CDR3 is 14 residues long. V was clipped by 6 bases and J by 4 bases, with 18 bases between them. CDR3 amino acids: CSVLSALARETQYF. The CDR3 region has the DNA TGCAGCGTACTTTCCGCACTAGCCCGAGAGACCCAGTACTTC.

The chain couples TRBV21-1 to TRBJ1-2; TRBD1 reflects the table's D call only, with no check against the DNA. TRBV21-1 is deemed a pseudogene. The CDR3 has 15 amino acids. The CDR3 coding sequence is TGTGCCAGCAGCAAAGTTCGGAACAGTTACTATGGCTACACCTTC. Translation: CASSKVRNSYYGYTF.

V gene TRBV6-5 combines with J gene TRBJ1-2; 7 nucleotides match TRBD1. This CDR3 comprises 14 residues. With 6 bases clipped from V and 4 bases from J, the junction kept 8 bases outside the gene matches. Germline V CDR1 and CDR2: MNHEY, SVGAGI. CDR3 DNA: TGTGCCAGCAGAAAGGGGGCCGGGATCTATGGCTACACCTTC. This encodes CASRKGAGIYGYTF.